What follows are 23 T cell receptor beta chains derived from one specimen sequenced in a study of T-cell reconstitution after alpha-beta-depleted transplantation in children. Unique molecular identifiers were incorporated during preparation of the TCRbeta library. TCRdb reanalysed the PCR reads using MiXCR and keeps one entry per CDR3 protein. The data show over 150,000 distinct CDR3 sequences, with 14% to 15% seen just once and approximately 13% held by the top ten. Here the sequenced sample was PBMCs from the stem cell graft donor, taken from the stem cell graft. These receptors all come from a human donor who donated a stem cell graft to a child with acute lymphoblastic leukemia.

The chain combines TRBV29-1 with TRBJ1-2; 7 bases are shared with TRBD1. The germline V gene encodes CDR1 SQVTM and CDR2 ANQGSEA. There are 14 residues in the CDR3. V dropped 6 bases and J dropped 3; count of bases not matched to a gene: 10. Written as DNA, the CDR3 is TGCAGCGTCGAGGACAGGCTGGGCCACTATGGCTACACCTTC. Its protein is CSVEDRLGHYGYTF.

This clonotype has ten or more counts. V is TRBV3-1 and J is TRBJ2-1; 15 bases align to TRBD2. Germline loops: CDR1 LGHDT, CDR2 YNNKEL (reference sequence). The junction had 13 bases not matched to a gene; V was cut back by 2 bases and J by 8 bases. The CDR3 is 19 residues long. The chain's CDR3 is CASSQRFPGLAGGGDEQFF. In nucleotides, the CDR3 is TGTGCCAGCAGCCAACGGTTTCCGGGACTAGCGGGAGGTGGCGATGAGCAGTTCTTC.

This clonotype was counted ten times or more. The chain couples TRBV10-3 to TRBJ2-7; TRBD1 aligns across 9 bases. With V trimmed by 6 bases and J by 2 bases, 2 bases remained unmatched. The V gene's germline CDR1 is ENHRY and CDR2 SYGVKD. This CDR3 has 13 residues. As DNA, the CDR3 is TGTGCCATCAGAGGACAGGGGACCTACGAGCAGTACTTC. It specifies CAIRGQGTYEQYF.

This clonotype was counted at least ten times. This rearrangement joins TRBV7-9 to TRBJ2-3; the match to TRBD2 covers 8 bases. Germline V gives CDR1 SEHNR, CDR2 FQNEAQ (reference sequence). The CDR3 covers 15 residues. J gave up 7 bases and V 5 bases, and 11 bases lay outside the gene matches. CDR3 in amino acids: CASSRLAGFGNTQYF. DNA of the CDR3: TGTGCCAGCAGCCGTCTAGCGGGCTTTGGGAATACGCAGTATTTT.

This chain's CDR3 is CASSSQGARNTQYF. The CDR3 bases are TGTGCCAGCAGCTCACAGGGGGCGCGAAATACGCAGTATTTT. This sequence joins TRBV5-6 and TRBJ2-3, with 9 bases identical to TRBD1. The CDR3 runs 14 residues. Germline V gene data show CDR1 as SGHDT and CDR2 as YYEEEE. The junction had 6 bases not matched to a gene; V was cut back by 3 bases and J by 7 bases. The full variable domain, completed using reference TRBV5-6 and TRBJ2-3, is DAGVTQSPTHLIKTRGQQVTLRCSPKSGHDTVSWYQQALGQGPQFIFQYYEEEERQRGNFPDRFSGHQFPNYSSELNVNALLLGDSALYLCASSSQGARNTQYFGPGTRLTVL.

The table lists this clonotype with many counts. The chain uses TRBV6-5 and TRBJ1-2, with D maybe TRBD1 (5 bases). The CDR3 is made up of 15 amino acids. The V and J ends lost 0 bases and 4 bases respectively, with 12 bases between them. The germline CDR1 and CDR2 sequences are MNHEY and SVGAGI. The CDR3 nucleotides read TGTGCCAGCAGTTACTCGTCCACGAGGGGCTATGGCTACACCTTC. Its translation is CASSYSSTRGYGYTF.

This clonotype was detected many times. The V call is TRBV11-2, the J call TRBJ2-2; D may correspond to TRBD1 or TRBD2 (7 bases each). CDR3 length equals 15 residues. Trimming stripped 1 base from V and 4 bases from J, with 10 bases between. Germline-derived CDR1 and CDR2 are SGHAT and FQNNGV. The CDR3 sequence: CASSLVRGGTGELFF. The CDR3 DNA follows: TGTGCCAGCAGCTTAGTCAGGGGGGGCACCGGGGAGCTGTTTTTT.

This clonotype has more than one count but fewer than ten. This chain links TRBV29-1 with TRBJ1-1, with D uncertain. The V end was cut by 7 bases, the J end by 4 bases, with 13 bases between. The germline CDR1 and CDR2 sequences are SQVTM and ANQGSEA. The CDR3 runs 12 residues. CDR3: CSAKGSGTEAFF. CDR3 sequence (DNA): TGCAGCGCAAAGGGTTCGGGCACTGAAGCTTTCTTT.

This clonotype has more than one count but fewer than ten. J is TRBJ2-5 and V is TRBV29-1, with D tentatively TRBD1 (5 bases). CDR3 size: 15 residues. Trimming shortened V by 2 bases and J by 2 bases, and 15 bases separated the two germline ends. In germline, CDR1 is SQVTM, CDR2 ANQGSEA. DNA for the CDR3: TGCAGCGTTGAACTGGGCGGACATACACAAGAGACCCAGTACTTC. It is translated as CSVELGGHTQETQYF.

This clonotype was detected many times. V gene TRBV5-1 combines with J gene TRBJ2-7; D gene unclear. Trimming stripped 5 bases from V and 0 bases from J, with 6 bases between. Germline values: CDR1 SGHRS, CDR2 YFSETQ. This CDR3 contains 12 residues. CDR3 coding DNA: TGCGCCAGCAGTTACAGCTCCTACGAGCAGTACTTC. Amino acids: CASSYSSYEQYF.

This clonotype has more than one count but fewer than ten. The rearrangement uses TRBV6-5 and TRBJ1-3; D gene unclear. The V end lost 2 bases, the J end lost 0 bases, and 11 bases lay between the germline ends. The CDR3 length is 16 residues. Germline CDR1 MNHEY, CDR2 SVGAGI. The CDR3 loop is CASSYLSLGSGNTIYF. The CDR3 region has the DNA TGTGCCAGCAGTTACCTTTCCCTGGGCTCTGGAAACACCATATATTTT.

This clonotype has a count of ten or more. The rearrangement uses TRBV6-1 and TRBJ2-2; perhaps TRBD2 as D (5 bases). The CDR3 totals 15 residues. From germline, CDR1 is MNHNS and CDR2 SASEGT. Trimming removed 2 bases at V and 2 bases at J, with 9 bases between. This CDR3 reads CASSEQGLNTGELFF. The CDR3 bases are TGTGCCAGCAGTGAACAAGGACTTAACACCGGGGAGCTGTTTTTT.

This clonotype appeared many times. The rearrangement links TRBV10-3 to TRBJ2-5; 8 bases align to TRBD2. Trimming took 3 bases from V and 3 from J; bases not matched to a gene: 6. Germline loops: CDR1 ENHRY, CDR2 SYGVKD. The CDR3 has 15 amino acids. The DNA for the CDR3 is TGTGCCATCAGTGAAAAGCGGGAGATCGAAGAGACCCAGTACTTC. Its translation is CAISEKREIEETQYF.

This clonotype was recorded many times. This chain connects TRBV5-1 to TRBJ1-1; D not resolved. The V end was cut by 0 bases, the J end by 1 base, with 7 bases between. This CDR3 spans 14 amino acids. CDR1 is SGHRS and CDR2 is YFSETQ in the germline V gene. CDR3 coding DNA: TGCGCCAGCAGCTTGGAATTTGGGAACACTGAAGCTTTCTTT. It translates to CASSLEFGNTEAFF.

This clonotype showed up many times. This rearrangement joins TRBV7-9 to TRBJ1-1, with a possible D match to TRBD1 (5 bases). The V gene's germline CDR1 is SEHNR and CDR2 FQNEAQ (reference sequence). Trimming left V 2 bases short and J 5 bases short, with 12 bases between. The CDR3 runs to 14 residues. CDR3 in amino acids: CASSLQGGGTEAFF. As DNA, the CDR3 is TGTGCCAGCAGCTTACAGGGTGGAGGTACTGAAGCTTTCTTT. Combining the CDR3 with reference TRBV7-9 and TRBJ1-1 gives the whole variable domain DTGVSQNPRHKITKRGQNVTFRCDPISEHNRLYWYRQTLGQGPEFLTYFQNEAQLEKSRLLSDRFSAERPKGSFSTLEIQRTEQGDSAMYLCASSLQGGGTEAFFGQGTRLTVV.

This clonotype was counted at least ten times. The V call is TRBV12-3 or TRBV12-4, the J call TRBJ2-1, with 9 bases lining up with TRBD2. The V segment lost 5 bases and the J segment 2 bases; nucleotides outside the gene matches: 4. The CDR3 runs to 15 residues. CDR3 DNA: TGTGCCAGCAGTCTGACTAGCGGACCCTACAATGAGCAGTTCTTC. Translation: CASSLTSGPYNEQFF.

This clonotype was detected ten times or more. The chain combines TRBV5-5 with TRBJ2-4, with 12 bases lining up with TRBD2. CDR1 is SGHKS, CDR2 YYEKEE, per germline (reference sequence). The V and J ends lost 4 bases and 5 bases, in that order; junction bases with no gene match: 4. This CDR3 spans 15 amino acids. In DNA, the CDR3 is TGTGCCAGCAGCCCTAGCGGGAGGGCCGAAAACATTCAGTACTTC. This encodes CASSPSGRAENIQYF.

This clonotype turned up a few times. The J gene is TRBJ2-1, the V gene TRBV5-5; 7 bases are shared with TRBD2. The CDR3 is made up of 15 amino acids. V lost 3 bases, J lost 4 bases, and 7 bases stayed unmatched. CDR1 is SGHKS and CDR2 is YYEKEE in the germline V gene (reference sequence). CDR3 in amino acids: CASSSWTRGYNEQFF. The CDR3 DNA reads as TGTGCCAGCAGCTCCTGGACTAGAGGTTACAATGAGCAGTTCTTC.

This clonotype has only a few counts. The chain combines TRBV5-1 with TRBJ2-5; 10 bases are a match to TRBD1. After removal of 3 bases from V and 1 base from J, the junction contained 3 bases not matched to a gene. The CDR3 covers 15 residues. CDR1 and CDR2 from the germline V gene are SGHRS and YFSETQ. CDR3 DNA sequence: TGCGCCAGCAGCTCCCGGGACAGGGGCCAAGAGACCCAGTACTTC. Translation gives CASSSRDRGQETQYF.

The chain employs TRBV11-2 and TRBJ2-7; TRBD1 aligns across 9 bases. The CDR3 runs to 15 residues. Germline V gene sequence: CDR1 SGHAT, CDR2 FQNNGV. V lost 5 bases, J lost 4 bases, and 9 bases stayed unmatched. The CDR3 here is CASSPTYRGPYEQYF. In nucleotides, the CDR3 is TGTGCCAGCAGCCCGACTTACAGGGGGCCTTACGAGCAGTACTTC.

This clonotype was picked up many times. V and J are TRBV20-1 and TRBJ2-1, with D possibly being TRBD2 (6 bases). Germline loops: CDR1 DFQATT, CDR2 SNEGSKA (reference sequence). Trimming removed 5 bases at V and 2 bases at J, with 13 bases between. The CDR3 contains 14 residues. The CDR3 loop is CSASLARAYNEQFF. The CDR3 nucleotides read TGCAGTGCTTCACTAGCACGGGCCTACAATGAGCAGTTCTTC.

At least ten counts were recorded for this clonotype. The chain uses TRBV5-1 and TRBJ1-5, with D unresolved. The V end lost 0 bases, the J end lost 2 bases, and 9 bases lay between the germline ends. This CDR3 is built from 15 residues. CDR1 is SGHRS and CDR2 is YFSETQ in the germline V gene. CDR3 in DNA: TGCGCCAGCAGCTTGGAGCCTGGGGGCAATCAGCCCCAGCATTTT. This gives the protein CASSLEPGGNQPQHF.

The chain joins TRBV5-4 to TRBJ2-5; tentative D call: TRBD2 (6 bases). With 4 bases removed from V and 1 base from J, the gap between germline ends came to 17 bases. The CDR3 loop spans 16 amino acids. Germline V CDR1 and CDR2: SGHNT, YYREEE (reference sequence). This CDR3 reads CASSPSWRDAQETQYF. The CDR3 DNA is TGTGCCAGCAGCCCCTCGTGGCGGGATGCCCAAGAGACCCAGTACTTC.